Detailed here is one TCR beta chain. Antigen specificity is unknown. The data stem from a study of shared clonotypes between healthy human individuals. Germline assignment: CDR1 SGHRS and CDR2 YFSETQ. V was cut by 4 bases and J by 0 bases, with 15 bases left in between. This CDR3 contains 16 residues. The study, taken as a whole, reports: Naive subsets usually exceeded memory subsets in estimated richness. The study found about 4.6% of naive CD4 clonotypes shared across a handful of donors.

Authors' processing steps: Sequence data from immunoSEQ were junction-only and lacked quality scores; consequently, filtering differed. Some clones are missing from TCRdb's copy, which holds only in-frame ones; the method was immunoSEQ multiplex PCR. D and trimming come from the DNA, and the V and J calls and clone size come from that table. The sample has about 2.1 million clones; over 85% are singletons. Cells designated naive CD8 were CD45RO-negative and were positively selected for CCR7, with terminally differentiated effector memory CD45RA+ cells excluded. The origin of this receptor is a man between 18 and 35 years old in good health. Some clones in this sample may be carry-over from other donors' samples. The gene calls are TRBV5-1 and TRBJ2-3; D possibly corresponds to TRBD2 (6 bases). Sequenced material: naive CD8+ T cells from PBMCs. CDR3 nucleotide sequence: TGCGCCAGCAGCCCATGGGGCGGGGTTAGCACAGATACGCAGTATTTT. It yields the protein CASSPWGGVSTDTQYF.